A selection of T cell receptor beta chains follows, all from one sample in a study of a mutant IDH1 vaccine in newly diagnosed glioma. Repertoires were generated with immunoSEQ multiplex PCR, while TCRdb's copy carries only in-frame clones and drops some. The sample carries approximately 100,000 clones, about nine tenths recorded once. Their antigen targets remain unknown. This material consisted of PBMCs, taken from a glioma patient whose treatment included an IDH1 peptide vaccine. These receptors were taken from a woman in her 50s with glioma. Both conserved end residues are part of each CDR3. The D gene is left open where the match is weak. Where a row states a size, it is once, few, many or the class of an expanded clone; other rows omit it.

d_call	v_call	j_call	clone_size	cdr3_aa	cdr3_nt
.	TRBV9	TRBJ2-3	.	CASSVNAGPLQGTDTQYF	TGTGCCAGCAGCGTGAACGCCGGGCCCCTCCAGGGGACAGATACGCAGTATTTT
.	TRBV7-9	TRBJ1-4	.	CASSLVGATNEKLFF	TGTGCCAGCAGCTTAGTGGGGGCAACTAATGAAAAACTGTTTTTT
TRBD2	TRBV19	TRBJ2-7	.	CASSPGLALSEQYF	TGTGCCAGTAGTCCCGGACTAGCTCTATCCGAGCAGTACTTC
TRBD1	TRBV4-2	TRBJ2-3	.	CASSHAGTGGIAETQYF	TGTGCCAGCAGCCACGCCGGGACAGGGGGCATTGCGGAGACGCAGTATTTT
TRBD1	TRBV5-6	TRBJ2-3	.	CASSSGQGTDTQYF	TGTGCCAGCAGCTCTGGACAGGGCACAGATACGCAGTATTTT
.	TRBV5-1	TRBJ1-2	.	CASSSGRNALYTF	TGCGCCAGCAGCTCCGGGCGAAACGCCCTCTACACCTTC
TRBD1	TRBV28	TRBJ2-5	.	CASSRQGGETQYF	TGTGCCAGCAGTCGACAGGGGGGCGAGACCCAGTACTTC
.	TRBV10-2	TRBJ2-7	once	CASLNTGLYEQYF	TGCGCCAGCCTGAATACGGGACTCTACGAGCAGTACTTC
.	TRBV6-5	TRBJ2-3	.	CASSPWGSRTDTQYF	TGTGCCAGCAGCCCTTGGGGATCCCGCACAGATACGCAGTATTTT
.	TRBV11-2	TRBJ2-7	.	CASSYERTTYEQYF	TGTGCCAGCAGCTACGAACGGACGACCTACGAGCAGTACTTC
.	TRBV27	TRBJ2-7	.	CASSLPGSREQYF	TGTGCCAGCAGTTTACCTGGTTCGCGAGAGCAGTACTTC
.	TRBV21-1	TRBJ2-7	.	CASSPAAGANEQYF	TGTGCCAGCAGCCCCGCGGCAGGGGCGAACGAGCAGTACTTC
TRBD2	TRBV5-5	TRBJ2-7	.	CATRFAGGSYEQYF	TGTGCCACCCGGTTTGCGGGAGGTTCCTACGAGCAGTACTTC
.	TRBV6-4	TRBJ2-1	.	CASSDSQISFWSAQFF	TGTGCCAGCAGTGACTCACAGATTTCCTTTTGGTCTGCGCAGTTCTTC
TRBD1	TRBV6-5	TRBJ1-1	.	CASSWTGGDTEAFF	TGTGCCAGCAGTTGGACAGGGGGGGACACTGAAGCTTTCTTT
.	TRBV27	TRBJ2-5	.	CASSFGRAETQYF	TGTGCCAGCAGTTTCGGCAGGGCAGAGACCCAGTACTTC
TRBD2	TRBV14	TRBJ2-1	once	CASSPLAGANNEQFF	TGTGCCAGCAGCCCCCTAGCGGGAGCCAACAATGAGCAGTTCTTC
.	TRBV28	TRBJ2-7	.	CASSFAGSYEQYF	TGTGCCAGCAGTTTCGCTGGCAGCTACGAGCAGTACTTC
.	TRBV7-9	TRBJ1-1	once	CASSERQVATEAFF	TGTGCCAGCAGTGAACGACAGGTGGCCACTGAAGCTTTCTTT
.	TRBV6-5	TRBJ2-3	.	CASSNTDTQYF	TGTGCCAGCAGCAACACAGATACGCAGTATTTT
TRBD1	TRBV5-6	TRBJ2-7	.	CASRGTGANEQYF	TGTGCCAGCAGAGGGACAGGGGCCAACGAGCAGTACTTC
TRBD1	TRBV5-1	TRBJ2-7	.	CASSLGTGALEQYF	TGCGCCAGCAGCTTGGGGACAGGGGCCCTCGAGCAGTACTTC
.	TRBV6-6	TRBJ1-5	.	CASSFPNQPQHF	TGTGCCAGCAGTTTCCCTAATCAGCCCCAGCATTTT
TRBD1	TRBV19	TRBJ2-3	.	CASSTTGRTDTQYF	TGTGCCAGTAGTACGACAGGGCGGACAGATACGCAGTATTTT
.	TRBV2	TRBJ2-7	few	CASLFTSPSHEQYF	TGTGCCAGCCTGTTTACTAGCCCCAGCCACGAGCAGTACTTC
TRBD1	TRBV30	TRBJ1-1	.	CAWSMGQVEAFF	TGTGCCTGGAGTATGGGACAGGTTGAAGCTTTCTTT
.	TRBV5-1	TRBJ2-5	.	CASSLATGQETQYF	TGCGCCAGCAGCTTGGCCACAGGGCAAGAGACCCAGTACTTC
.	TRBV7-9	TRBJ2-2	.	CASSLVWASTNTGELFF	TGTGCCAGCAGCTTAGTTTGGGCTAGCACGAACACCGGGGAGCTGTTTTTT
.	TRBV7-7	TRBJ2-1	.	CASSLALGTPYNEQFF	TGTGCTAGCAGCTTAGCGCTTGGTACCCCTTACAATGAGCAGTTCTTC
.	TRBV5-1	TRBJ1-3	.	CASSLGGANTIYF	TGCGCCAGCAGCTTGGGGGGAGCGAACACCATATATTTT
.	TRBV5-1	TRBJ1-4	.	CASSLEGARATNEKLFF	TGCGCCAGCAGCTTGGAAGGGGCGCGTGCAACTAATGAAAAACTGTTTTTT
.	TRBV11-1	TRBJ2-1	.	CASSLGPASYNEQFF	TGTGCCAGCAGCCTCGGGCCTGCCTCCTACAATGAGCAGTTCTTC
.	TRBV7-9	TRBJ1-5	.	CASSRTQGGLRNQPQHF	TGTGCCAGCAGCCGAACACAGGGCGGGTTACGAAATCAGCCCCAGCATTTT
.	TRBV2	TRBJ2-2	.	CATGSTAGELFF	TGTGCTACTGGCTCCACTGCCGGGGAGCTGTTTTTT
TRBD1	TRBV5-5	TRBJ2-2	.	CASSLGPRTGNTGELFF	TGTGCCAGCAGCTTGGGCCCGAGGACAGGGAACACCGGGGAGCTGTTTTTT
TRBD2	TRBV5-4	TRBJ2-1	.	CASSPGAGGYNEQFF	TGTGCCAGCAGCCCGGGGGCGGGAGGATACAATGAGCAGTTCTTC
TRBD1	TRBV10-3	TRBJ2-6	.	CAITDSGTGVGANVLTF	TGTGCCATCACCGACTCCGGGACAGGGGTAGGGGCCAACGTCCTGACTTTC
TRBD2	TRBV10-3	TRBJ2-5	.	CAISPTSGSPQETQYF	TGTGCCATCAGTCCGACTAGCGGGAGTCCCCAAGAGACCCAGTACTTC
.	TRBV11-2	TRBJ1-1	.	CASSLDPRGVTEAFF	TGTGCCAGCAGCTTAGACCCCAGAGGGGTCACTGAAGCTTTCTTT
TRBD2	TRBV5-6	TRBJ2-7	.	CASSGTSGRNLEQYF	TGTGCCAGCAGCGGGACTAGCGGGAGGAATCTCGAGCAGTACTTC
TRBD2	TRBV7-8	TRBJ2-1	.	CASRKTGISGRENEQFF	TGTGCCAGCAGGAAAACAGGGATAAGCGGGAGGGAGAATGAGCAGTTCTTC
TRBD1	TRBV6-4	TRBJ2-7	.	CARFRTGNEQYF	TGTGCCCGCTTCCGGACAGGCAACGAGCAGTACTTC
TRBD1	TRBV19	TRBJ1-5	.	CASGQGVNQPQHF	TGTGCCAGTGGACAGGGCGTCAATCAGCCCCAGCATTTT
.	TRBV2	TRBJ2-5	.	CASDLHPQETQYF	TGTGCCAGCGATTTACACCCCCAAGAGACCCAGTACTTC
TRBD2	TRBV14	TRBJ2-1	.	CASSNGTSRYNEQFF	TGTGCCAGCAGCAATGGGACTAGCAGATACAATGAGCAGTTCTTC
.	TRBV10-2	TRBJ2-7	.	CASSYDSYEQYF	TGCGCCAGCAGTTACGACAGCTACGAGCAGTACTTC
.	TRBV28	TRBJ1-1	.	CASSPLGAQGANTEAFF	TGTGCCAGCAGCCCGTTAGGAGCACAGGGAGCGAACACTGAAGCTTTCTTT
TRBD2	TRBV28	TRBJ2-7	.	CASSPFSGRLYEQYF	TGTGCCAGCAGTCCCTTTAGCGGGAGATTGTACGAGCAGTACTTC
.	TRBV13	TRBJ2-7	.	CASSSGLRGSYEQYF	TGTGCCAGCAGCTCTGGACTTCGCGGCTCCTACGAGCAGTACTTC
.	TRBV19	TRBJ2-2	.	CASTTLAANTGELFF	TGTGCCAGTACAACATTGGCAGCGAACACCGGGGAGCTGTTTTTT
TRBD1	TRBV7-9	TRBJ1-2	few	CASSFGTGANYGYTF	TGTGCCAGCAGCTTTGGGACAGGCGCTAACTATGGCTACACCTTC
.	TRBV7-2	TRBJ1-2	.	CASSPGGYTF	TGTGCCAGCAGCCCGGGCGGCTACACCTTC
.	TRBV29-1	TRBJ2-7	once	CSAAYTYEQYF	TGCAGCGCCGCCTATACCTACGAGCAGTACTTC